These T cell receptor beta chains were read from a single sample in a study of blood T cell repertoires in COVID-19. The repertoire was sequenced with immunoSEQ multiplex PCR; TCRdb's copy has only in-frame clones and lacks some. The repertoire holds about 400,000 clones, with approximately 88% as singletons. Sequencing input: PBMCs or T cells enriched from blood (not recorded which). The source of these receptors is a woman aged 40 to 49 with acute COVID-19. CDR3s include the opening cysteine and the closing phenylalanine or tryptophan. A D gene is named only where the DNA matches it firmly. Clone sizes are given selectively: once, few, many, or a class where the clone is expanded.

v_gene	d_gene	j_gene	abundance	CDR3nt	CDR3aa
TRBV3-1/TRBV3-2	-	TRBJ1-4	-	TGTGCCAGCAGCCAAGGTTATAATGAAAAACTGTTTTTT	CASSQGYNEKLFF
TRBV7-2	-	TRBJ2-5	-	TGTGCCAGCAGCTTCATCGGGGAGACCCAGTACTTC	CASSFIGETQYF
TRBV6-5	-	TRBJ1-1	-	TGTGCCAGCGGTAGGGGGGGTGACACTGAAGCTTTCTTT	CASGRGGDTEAFF
TRBV5-1	-	TRBJ2-2	few	TGCGCCAGCAGCTTGGGACTCGGGGAGCTGTTTTTT	CASSLGLGELFF
TRBV6-5	-	TRBJ2-1	-	TGTGCCAGCGGCCCAAAGTCGGGTGAGCAGTTCTTC	CASGPKSGEQFF
TRBV7-8	-	TRBJ2-5	-	TGTGCCAGCAGCTTAGCCCTCCAAGAGACCCAGTACTTC	CASSLALQETQYF
TRBV25-1	-	TRBJ1-6	-	TGTGCCAGCAGCGAACCAGGGCCAAATTCACCCCTCCACTTT	CASSEPGPNSPLHF
TRBV3-1/TRBV3-2	-	TRBJ2-7	-	TGTGCCAGCAGCTATGGAGGGTACGAGCAGTACTTC	CASSYGGYEQYF
TRBV19	-	TRBJ2-3	-	TGTGCCAGTAGTATCAGGGGCACAGATACGCAGTATTTT	CASSIRGTDTQYF
TRBV5-1	-	TRBJ1-1	-	TGCGCCAGCAGCTCGAACGTGGGCGCAGGCACTGAAGCTTTCTTT	CASSSNVGAGTEAFF
TRBV12-3/TRBV12-4	-	TRBJ1-1	-	TGTGCCAGCAGTCGGAGGGTGAACACTGAAGCTTTCTTT	CASSRRVNTEAFF